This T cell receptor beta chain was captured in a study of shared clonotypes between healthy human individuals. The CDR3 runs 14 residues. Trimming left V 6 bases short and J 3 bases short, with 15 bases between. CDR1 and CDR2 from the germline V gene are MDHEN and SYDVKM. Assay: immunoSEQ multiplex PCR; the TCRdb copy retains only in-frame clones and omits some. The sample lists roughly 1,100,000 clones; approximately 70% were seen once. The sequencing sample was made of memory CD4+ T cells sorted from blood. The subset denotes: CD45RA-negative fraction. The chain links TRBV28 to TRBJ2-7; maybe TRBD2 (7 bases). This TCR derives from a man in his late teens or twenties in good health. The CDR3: CASSKGGDRYEQYF. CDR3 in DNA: TGTGCCAGCAGCAAGGGGGGGGATCGCTACGAGCAGTACTTC. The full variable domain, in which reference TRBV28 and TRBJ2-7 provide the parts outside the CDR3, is DVKVTQSSRYLVKRTGEKVFLECVQDMDHENMFWYRQDPGLGLRLIYFSYDVKMKEKGDIPEGYSVSREKKERFSLILESASTNQTSMYLCASSKGGDRYEQYFGPGTRLTVT.